A single T cell receptor (beta chain) is shown here with its context. The antigen remains unidentified. The TCR alpha and TCR beta cDNA libraries, bearing sample barcodes and UMIs, were generated by 5'RACE using constant-segment primers. Each CDR3 protein gets one entry after TCRdb re-called the 5' RACE reads with MiXCR. The sample has around 440,000 distinct CDR3 sequences; about 20% are singletons. Trimming removed 1 base from V and 0 bases from J, with 13 bases in between. The CDR3 spans 16 residues. From germline, CDR1 is LGHDT and CDR2 YNNKEL (reference sequence). The source of the sample is a study of T-cell memory formation after mild COVID-19. Study background: Clustering of TCRs was largely donor specific. Study-wide points: Cross-reactive memory seemingly joined, as some responding clones were found in pre-infection memory. Among CD4+ contracting clones, most were CM and EM, and CD8+ ones EMRA.

The sequenced sample was PBMCs or a T cell subset sorted from them (not recorded which). The chain recombines TRBV3-1 with TRBJ2-7; the D gene is possibly TRBD2 (6 bases). This receptor was taken from an adult woman who had mild COVID-19 (a few samples of this study predate the infection). Cell type and time point are not known. CDR3 region: CASSQGLTGASYEQYF. CDR3 nucleotides: TGTGCCAGCAGCCAAGGTCTTACGGGAGCCTCCTACGAGCAGTACTTC.